This T cell receptor (beta chain) derives from a study of cytomegalovirus exposure and HLA in healthy donors. As for the study in general: An early data release held around 80 million unique TCRs from HLA-typed donors. Study-level points and caveats: In a later analysis, across HLA loci, associated TCR counts were highest for DRB1, lowest for HLA-C. Three of the chains that were CMV-associated were confirmed in vitro to be specific for CMV antigens.

Use of 60 Vbeta and 13 Jbeta primers characterized the PCR. Repertoires were generated with immunoSEQ multiplex PCR, while TCRdb's copy carries only in-frame clones and drops some. Of over 80,000 clones listed, over 75% are singletons. The CDR3 runs to 13 residues. The germline V gene encodes CDR1 SQVTM and CDR2 ANQGSEA. The junction had 9 bases not matched to a gene; V was cut back by 7 bases and J by 4 bases. As regards this clone: Its antigen is currently unknown.

The specimen sequenced was PBMCs. The chain uses TRBV29-1 and TRBJ1-2, with 7 bases lining up with TRBD1. This sequence originates from a man aged 50 or older in good health and CMV-seronegative. The CDR3 nucleotides read TGCAGCGCCCACAGGGGCAAATTCTATGGCTACACCTTC. Translation: CSAHRGKFYGYTF.